This is a list of T cell receptor beta chains from one sample in a study of identical twins. TCRdb independently ran MiXCR on the 5' RACE reads; one entry per CDR3 protein. Among 300,000 to 400,000 distinct CDR3 sequences, approximately 13% were seen once, and the ten largest hold roughly 7.8%. The same data also contributed to another study, on yellow fever vaccine responses in identical twins.

The specimen was CD8+ T cells sorted from blood. Receptors originate from a woman between 18 and 29 years old in good health. CDR3s include the opening cysteine and the closing phenylalanine or tryptophan. The D gene is left open where the match is weak. For some rows the clone size is stated as once, few or many, or as a class when expanded; others skip it.

TRBJ2-1 | TRBV6-2/TRBV6-3 | few | - | TGTGCCAGCAGTGATATCGAGGGCAATGAGCAGTTCTTC | CASSDIEGNEQFF
TRBJ2-2 | TRBV3-1 | - | TRBD2 | TGTGCCAGCAGCCCGGAGCGGGAGGTTGGAACCGGGGAGCTGTTTTTT | CASSPEREVGTGELFF
TRBJ1-5 | TRBV20-1 | few | - | TGCAGTGCTACCGGGTATAGCAATCAGCCCCAGCATTTT | CSATGYSNQPQHF
TRBJ1-1 | TRBV6-1 | - | TRBD1 | TGTGCCAGCACCAAGCGGTGGGACAGTCGGAACACTGAAGCTTTCTTT | CASTKRWDSRNTEAFF
TRBJ2-1 | TRBV12-3/TRBV12-4 | - | - | TGTGCCAGCAGTTTAATTAGGTGGGGGGCTTCTGGGGCTGAGCAGTTCTTC | CASSLIRWGASGAEQFF
TRBJ2-1 | TRBV9 | - | - | TGTGCCAGCGCCTCTGGGGCGGGAGTTACAGGGTGGGGTGAGCAGTTCTTC | CASASGAGVTGWGEQFF
TRBJ1-1 | TRBV15 | - | TRBD1 | TGTGCCACCGGCCGGGGGGACAGTGAAGCTTTCTTT | CATGRGDSEAFF
TRBJ1-3 | TRBV24-1 | many | TRBD1 | TGTGCCACCAGCGAAACAGGGGGAGCTGGAAACACCATATATTTT | CATSETGGAGNTIYF
TRBJ2-1 | TRBV7-6 | - | TRBD2 | TGTGCCAGCAGCTTCGGGACTAAGGCCATCAATGAGCAGTTCTTC | CASSFGTKAINEQFF
TRBJ2-3 | TRBV11-2 | once | TRBD2 | TGTGCCAGCAGCCGCAGCCGGGGACTAGGCGCTACTTCTAGCACAGATACGCAGTATTTT | CASSRSRGLGATSSTDTQYF